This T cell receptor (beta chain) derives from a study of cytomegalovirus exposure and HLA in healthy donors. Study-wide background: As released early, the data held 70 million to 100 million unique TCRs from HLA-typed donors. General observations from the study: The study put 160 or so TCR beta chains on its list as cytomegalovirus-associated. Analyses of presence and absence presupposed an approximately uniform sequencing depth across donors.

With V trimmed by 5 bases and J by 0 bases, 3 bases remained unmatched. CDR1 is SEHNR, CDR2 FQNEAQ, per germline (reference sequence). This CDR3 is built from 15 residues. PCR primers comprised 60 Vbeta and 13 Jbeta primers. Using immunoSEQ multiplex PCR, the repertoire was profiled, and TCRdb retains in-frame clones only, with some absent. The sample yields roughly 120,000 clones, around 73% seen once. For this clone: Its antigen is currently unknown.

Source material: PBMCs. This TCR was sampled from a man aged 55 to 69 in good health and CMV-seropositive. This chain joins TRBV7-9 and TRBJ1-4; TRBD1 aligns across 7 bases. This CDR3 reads CASSVGTATNEKLFF. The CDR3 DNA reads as TGTGCCAGCAGCGTAGGGACAGCAACTAATGAAAAACTGTTTTTT.